This note documents a single TCR beta chain sequence. The trim removed 10 bases at V and 5 bases at J, leaving 10 bases unmatched. CDR3 length equals 13 residues. The germline V gene encodes CDR1 ENHRY and CDR2 SYGVKD. Produced via immunoSEQ multiplex PCR; TCRdb's table is partial and in-frame only. Of 250,000 or so clones detected, about nine tenths appear once; the ten largest clones hold approximately 1.6%. This record comes from a study of blood T cell repertoires in COVID-19. The rearrangement uses TRBV10-3 and TRBJ2-5; TRBD1 matches at 7 bases. The specimen was PBMCs or T cells enriched from blood (not recorded which). The sequence was collected from a man aged 40-55 years who had recovered from COVID-19. The CDR3 protein is CATGTGEGETQYF. DNA for the CDR3: TGTGCCACAGGCACAGGGGAAGGGGAGACCCAGTACTTC.